The 16 T cell receptor beta chains listed next were all sequenced from one sample in a study of T cell changes during pregnancy in multiple sclerosis. The assay was immunoSEQ multiplex PCR, and TCRdb's table has in-frame clones only and misses some. The sample has around 35,000 clones, roughly nine tenths seen once. The starting material was CD8+ T cells from peripheral blood mononuclear cells, obtained in the first trimester of pregnancy. The receptors shown here come from a female donor with multiple sclerosis, enrolled in a pregnancy study.

This clone was observed a handful of times. The J gene is TRBJ2-1, the V gene TRBV6-4; 8 nucleotides align to TRBD1. The junction had 8 bases not matched to a gene; V was cut back by 4 bases and J by 9 bases. This CDR3 contains 14 residues. From germline, CDR1 is MRHNA and CDR2 SNTAGT. The CDR3 bases are TGTGCCAGCAGTGTCAGGCAGGGGGCAAGTGAGCAGTTCTTC. It translates to CASSVRQGASEQFF.

The chain is built from TRBV7-9 and TRBJ2-2; no definite D call. This CDR3 contains 13 residues. The germline V gene has CDR1 SEHNR and CDR2 FQNEAQ (reference sequence). Trimming stripped 0 bases from V and 4 bases from J, with 3 bases between. The CDR3 region has the DNA TGTGCCAGCAGCTTAGCCGTCACCGGGGAGCTGTTTTTT. Protein product: CASSLAVTGELFF.

This chain joins TRBV27 and TRBJ2-5; D gene unclear. Germline loops: CDR1 MNHEY, CDR2 SMNVEV (reference sequence). The CDR3 consists of 13 residues. V lost 4 bases to trimming and J lost 2 bases, with 8 bases between them. CDR3 sequence reads: CASSYSLQETQYF. For the CDR3, the DNA is TGTGCCAGCAGTTATAGCTTGCAAGAGACCCAGTACTTC.

Comment on this clone: Germline is not matched at one junction end, which may reflect a read error. Distinct nucleotide sequences in the sample also encode this CDR3. The rearrangement links TRBV27 to TRBJ2-5, with D hard to call. CDR3 length: 13 amino acids. In germline, CDR1 is MNHEY, CDR2 SMNVEV (reference sequence). CDR3 in amino acids: CASSPWYGETQYF. CDR3 in DNA: TGCGCCAGCAGCCCATGGTACGGAGAGACCCAGTACTTC.

The chain combines TRBV2 with TRBJ1-2, with D possibly matching TRBD1 (6 bases). Germline CDR1 and CDR2: SNHLY and FYNNEI. Between the trimmed V and J ends, which lost 9 bases and 10 bases, there was a span of 12 bases. The CDR3 runs to 10 residues. The CDR3 DNA follows: TGTGCCAGTCGGGGGGGGGCCTACACCTTC. This translates into CASRGGAYTF.

The genes are TRBV27 and TRBJ2-1; 10 positions match TRBD1. The CDR3 has 14 amino acids. The ends lost 3 bases at V and 7 bases at J; junction bases unmatched: 3. Germline assignment: CDR1 MNHEY and CDR2 SMNVEV (reference sequence). The CDR3 sequence is CASSLTGGFNEQFF. CDR3 nucleotide sequence: TGTGCCAGCAGTTTGACAGGGGGCTTTAATGAGCAGTTCTTC.

CDR3 bases: TGTGCCAGCAGCGGAAGCGGGAGAGGGTACGAGCAGTACTTC. Protein: CASSGSGRGYEQYF. The chain carries TRBV11-2 and TRBJ2-7, with 8 bases aligning to TRBD2. Germline V gives CDR1 SGHAT, CDR2 FQNNGV. The CDR3 contains 14 residues. Losses at the gene ends were 5 bases for V and 4 bases for J; bases not matched to a gene: 7.

V and J are TRBV6-6 and TRBJ1-4, with D possibly TRBD1 on 5 matching bases. Germline lookup yields CDR1 MNHNY and CDR2 SVGAGI (reference sequence). This CDR3 is 14 amino acids long. The ends were cut back, 7 bases at V and 3 bases at J, with 12 bases in the middle. The CDR3 is CASTTGGANEKLFF. The CDR3 DNA sequence: TGTGCCAGCACCACGGGGGGTGCTAATGAAAAACTGTTTTTT.

There are a few counts of this clone. The chain is built from TRBV6-6 and TRBJ1-1; D gene ambiguous. The germline V gene has CDR1 MNHNY and CDR2 SVGAGI (reference sequence). Trimming cost V 3 bases and J 4 bases, with 9 bases left between them. This CDR3 comprises 13 residues. CDR3: CASSYNEGTEAFF. The CDR3, as DNA: TGTGCCAGCAGTTATAACGAGGGCACTGAAGCTTTCTTT.

V gene TRBV7-9 combines with J gene TRBJ1-2, with D perhaps matching TRBD1 (5 bases). The CDR3 has 14 residues. Germline assignment: CDR1 SEHNR and CDR2 FQNEAQ (reference sequence). Trimming shortened V by 4 bases and J by 4 bases, and 13 bases separated the two germline ends. The CDR3 region is CASSSGTEGYGYTF. As DNA, the CDR3 is TGTGCCAGCAGCTCAGGGACGGAGGGCTATGGCTACACCTTC.

This chain's CDR3 is CASSSLSGIGPPTDTQYF. The DNA of the CDR3 is TGTGCCAGCAGCTCCCTTAGCGGGATAGGTCCCCCCACAGATACGCAGTATTTT. The chain combines TRBV7-9 with TRBJ2-3; 8 bases are shared with TRBD2. The CDR3 has 18 residues. The germline CDR1 and CDR2 sequences are SEHNR and FQNEAQ (reference sequence). V trimming: 4 bases; J trimming: 2 bases; junction bases outside the gene matches: 14.

The rearrangement uses TRBV6-6 and TRBJ2-1; D remains unclear. From germline, CDR1 is MNHNY and CDR2 SVGAGI (reference sequence). The V end was cut by 3 bases, the J end by 6 bases, with 3 bases between. The CDR3 sequence is 11 residues long. Here the CDR3 reads CASSYSNEQFF. In DNA form, the CDR3 reads TGTGCCAGCAGTTATAGCAATGAGCAGTTCTTC.

The chain is built from TRBV19 and TRBJ1-2; TRBD1 is a possible D gene (6 bases). This CDR3 spans 12 amino acids. Germline V lookup: CDR1 LNHDA, CDR2 SQIVND (reference sequence). The V and J ends lost 6 bases and 8 bases respectively, with 13 bases between them. Here the CDR3 DNA reads TGTGCCAGTAGGGATCAGGGGCCCGGCTACACCTTC. It codes for CASRDQGPGYTF.

The V call is TRBV7-9, the J call TRBJ2-5; no clear D gene. V lost 5 bases and J lost 5, with 6 bases in between. The germline V gene has CDR1 SEHNR and CDR2 FQNEAQ (reference sequence). The CDR3 consists of 11 residues. CDR3 DNA sequence: TGTGCCAGCAGCGATCGGGAGACCCAGTACTTC. This gives the protein CASSDRETQYF.

This clone was observed once. The chain couples TRBV5-6 to TRBJ2-7; 7 bases agree with TRBD2. Germline CDR1 and CDR2: SGHDT and YYEEEE. With 2 bases clipped from V and 3 bases from J, the junction kept 5 bases outside the gene matches. CDR3 length: 14 residues. This CDR3 is CASSFSSGHYEQYF. The CDR3 nucleotides are TGTGCCAGCAGCTTTTCTAGCGGTCACTACGAGCAGTACTTC.

The chain is built from TRBV7-9 and TRBJ2-2, with 12 positions matching TRBD2. V lost 3 bases, J lost 1 base, and 6 bases stayed unmatched. The CDR3 covers 18 residues. CDR1 is SEHNR, CDR2 FQNEAQ, per germline (reference sequence). In DNA, the CDR3 is TGTGCCAGCAGCTTCCCCCTAGCGGGAGGGAAGAACACCGGGGAGCTGTTTTTT. This gives the protein CASSFPLAGGKNTGELFF.